The T cell receptor beta chain described here comes from a study of blood T cells in healthy people across ages. Regarding the study as a whole: Estimates of total diversity, which came from one million sequenced T cells, were considered to be underestimates. Researchers said unsorted PBMCs prevented a conclusive naive versus antigen-experienced comparison.

A second PCR, run for about 7 to 11 cycles, used a sample-barcoded 5' primer plus a J-beta primer mix. MiXCR, run by TCRdb on the 5' RACE reads, gives a single entry per CDR3 protein. The top ten clones hold approximately 19% of a sample with just over 1 million distinct CDR3 sequences, around 43% of them seen once. CDR1 is SQVTM and CDR2 is ANQGSEA in the germline V gene. The ends were cut back, 8 bases at V and 6 bases at J, with 14 bases in the middle. The CDR3 spans 12 residues. On this clonotype itself: The antigen is not known.

This clonotype was obtained from a woman aged 60-75 years in good health. The chain couples TRBV29-1 to TRBJ1-5; D remains unclear. Sequencing was done on a sample of blood. The CDR3 here is CSPRQNPQPQHF. In DNA form, the CDR3 reads TGCAGCCCTAGGCAAAACCCTCAGCCCCAGCATTTT.